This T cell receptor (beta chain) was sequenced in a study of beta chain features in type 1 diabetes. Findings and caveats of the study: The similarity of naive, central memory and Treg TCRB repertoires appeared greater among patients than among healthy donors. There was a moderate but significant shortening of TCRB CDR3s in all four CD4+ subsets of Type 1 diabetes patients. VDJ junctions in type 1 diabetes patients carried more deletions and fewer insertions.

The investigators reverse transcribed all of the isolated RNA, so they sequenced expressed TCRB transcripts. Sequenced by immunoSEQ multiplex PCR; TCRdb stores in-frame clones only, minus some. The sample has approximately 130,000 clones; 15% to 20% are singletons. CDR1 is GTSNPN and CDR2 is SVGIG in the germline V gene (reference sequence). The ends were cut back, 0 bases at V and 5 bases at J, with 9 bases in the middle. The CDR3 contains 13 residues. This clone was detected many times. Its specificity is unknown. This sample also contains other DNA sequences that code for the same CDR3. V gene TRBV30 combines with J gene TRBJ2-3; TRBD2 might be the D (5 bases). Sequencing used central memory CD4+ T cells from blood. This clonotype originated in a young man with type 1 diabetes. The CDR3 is CAWSVRERDTQYF. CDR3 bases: TGTGCCTGGAGTGTACGGGAAAGAGATACGCAGTATTTT.